The present entry profiles one T cell receptor (beta chain) with its context. There is no known antigen for this receptor. Base qualities are not provided; no much larger clone lies one nucleotide away. The record originates from a study of T cell changes during pregnancy in multiple sclerosis (dated by TCRdb to about 2019). Notes on the research overall: In women with multiple sclerosis, the researchers looked at how the T cell repertoire shifted as pregnancy progressed.

The library relied on the immunoSEQ multiplex PCR assay. TCRdb provides this immuneACCESS table in a form limited to in-frame rearrangements. Some clones are lacking; in checked studies, under half of them reflect an unresolved V gene, and why the rest are absent is not known. The table for this sample lists roughly 87,000 clones; approximately 92% of them were counted only once. 1.1% to 1.5% of the sample rests with the top ten. From a lookup of the germline V gene, CDR1 and CDR2 are SGHAT and FQNNGV. V and J are trimmed by 3 bases and 8 bases, and the gene matches miss 15 bases of the junction. From the cysteine up to the phenylalanine, the CDR3 has a length of 17 residues. The read is trimmed to its CDR3 DNA, 51 bases read in frame from base 1.

The TCR was taken from a female donor in good health, enrolled as a control in a pregnancy study. The chain employs TRBV11-2 and TRBJ2-1, and TRBD2 aligns with 8 junction nucleotides. The sample in question was peripheral blood, obtained in the third trimester of pregnancy. The CDR3 region reads CASSFRAGGLFSDEQFF. The sequence in DNA is TGTGCCAGCAGCTTTCGGGCGGGAGGTTTATTCAGCGATGAGCAGTTCTTC.